The rows below give T cell receptor beta chains drawn from one sample of a study of T cell responses to AZD1222 COVID-19 vaccine. TCRdb keeps only in-frame clones here, not all; method: immunoSEQ multiplex PCR. The sample records 85,000 to 90,000 clones, about nine tenths being singletons. Source: peripheral blood, taken on day 0 of AZD1222 vaccination. These receptors were taken from an adult in good health. The conserved cysteine and the conserved F or W are not part of the CDR3 here.

CDR3 protein	CDR3 length	V gene	J gene
ASSIESNQPQH	11	TRBV19	TRBJ1-5
ASDTRSSGNTIY	12	TRBV28	TRBJ1-3
ASSLDPSRGGGYT	13	TRBV7-9	TRBJ1-2
ATSDPSGRGSYNEQF	15	TRBV24-1	TRBJ2-1
ASSLRGGDSPLH	12	TRBV5-1	TRBJ1-6
ASSIAASGGYNEQF	14	TRBV19	TRBJ2-1
SVGQNSYEQY	10	TRBV29-1	TRBJ2-7
ASSRTRLSGTGELF	14	TRBV11-2	TRBJ2-2
SVVGEDNEQF	10	TRBV29-1	TRBJ2-1
ASSRSGNPNEQF	12	TRBV7-3	TRBJ2-1
ASSQGGEARVGSPLH	15	TRBV4-1	TRBJ1-6
ASSVRKREANEQF	13	TRBV19	TRBJ2-1
ASSPPARNYGYT	12	TRBV6-5	TRBJ1-2
ASTTGQGNEKLF	12	TRBV28	TRBJ1-4
ASSTETINEAF	11	TRBV6-5	TRBJ1-1
ASSLGRLATNEKLF	14	TRBV3-1/TRBV3-2	TRBJ1-4
ASSFRQGSEQF	11	TRBV7-3	TRBJ2-1
ASSPQGAGDTEAF	13	TRBV7-9	TRBJ1-1
ASSSAWGGTTGELF	14	TRBV28	TRBJ2-2
ASSLAGGYQGTEAF	14	TRBV28	TRBJ1-1
ASSRRTSMNTEAF	13	TRBV7-8	TRBJ1-1
ASSFDRGRETQY	12	TRBV7-2	TRBJ2-5
ASSTSETGELF	11	TRBV5-1	TRBJ2-2
ASSIEVRNTEAF	12	TRBV19	TRBJ1-1
ASSKWTEEAF	10	TRBV3-1/TRBV3-2	TRBJ1-1
ASSARTGAAGNTIY	14	TRBV9	TRBJ1-3
ASSYQTGYNSPLH	13	TRBV7-8	TRBJ1-6
ASSLAGQGLGEKLF	14	TRBV5-1	TRBJ1-4
ASSQEWRDYEQY	12	TRBV4-2	TRBJ2-7
ASSPHQGGQPQH	12	TRBV11-2	TRBJ1-5
ASKEGGNTGELF	12	TRBV7-3	TRBJ2-2
ASSPHPDSGADTQY	14	TRBV7-3	TRBJ2-3
ASSPRGTEAF	10	TRBV7-9	TRBJ1-1
ASSPVGGSYGYT	12	TRBV5-5	TRBJ1-2
ASSLGGVNSPLH	12	TRBV5-4	TRBJ1-6
ASSRSSGAASATGELF	16	TRBV19	TRBJ2-2
ASSLGTGRNTGELF	14	TRBV3-1/TRBV3-2	TRBJ2-2
ASSFFLGEQF	10	TRBV5-6	TRBJ2-1
ASSLSGVLLGPQH	13	TRBV28	TRBJ1-5
ASSRDSGEQY	10	TRBV7-9	TRBJ2-7
ASRPRLTSSSYNEQF	15	TRBV19	TRBJ2-1
ASSPDRGELF	10	TRBV18	TRBJ1-4
ASSIRGGSSYEQY	13	TRBV6-6	TRBJ2-7
ASSFLTGGKDEQY	13	TRBV7-9	TRBJ2-7
ASSSTWSDREAF	12	TRBV7-9	TRBJ1-1
ASSQATSGSVNEQY	14	TRBV7-9	TRBJ2-7